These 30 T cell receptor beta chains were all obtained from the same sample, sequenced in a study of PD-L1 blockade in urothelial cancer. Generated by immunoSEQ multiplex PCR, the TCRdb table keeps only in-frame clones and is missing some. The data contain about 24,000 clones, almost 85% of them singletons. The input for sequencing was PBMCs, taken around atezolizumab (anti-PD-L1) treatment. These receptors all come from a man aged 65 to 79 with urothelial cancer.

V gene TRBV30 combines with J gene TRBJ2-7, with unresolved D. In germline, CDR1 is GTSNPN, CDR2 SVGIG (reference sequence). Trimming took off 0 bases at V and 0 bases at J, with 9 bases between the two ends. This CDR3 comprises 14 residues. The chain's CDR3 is CAWSVKRGSYEQYF. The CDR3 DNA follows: TGTGCCTGGAGTGTAAAGCGCGGCTCCTACGAGCAGTACTTC.

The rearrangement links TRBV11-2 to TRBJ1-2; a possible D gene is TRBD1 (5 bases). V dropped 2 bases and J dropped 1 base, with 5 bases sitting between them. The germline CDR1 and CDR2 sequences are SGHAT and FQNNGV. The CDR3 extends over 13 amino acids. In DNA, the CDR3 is TGTGCCAGCAGCTTACAGGGTAACTATGGCTACACCTTC. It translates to CASSLQGNYGYTF. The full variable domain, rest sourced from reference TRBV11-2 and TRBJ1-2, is EAGVAQSPRYKIIEKRQSVAFWCNPISGHATLYWYQQILGQGPKLLIQFQNNGVVDDSQLPKDRFSAERLKGVDSTLKIQPAKLEDSAVYLCASSLQGNYGYTFGSGTRLTVV.

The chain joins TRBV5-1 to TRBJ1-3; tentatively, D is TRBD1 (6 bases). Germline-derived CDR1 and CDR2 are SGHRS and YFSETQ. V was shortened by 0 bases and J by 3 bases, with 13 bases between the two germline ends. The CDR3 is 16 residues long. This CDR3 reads CASSLVPGDFGNTIYF. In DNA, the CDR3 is TGCGCCAGCAGCTTGGTGCCAGGGGATTTTGGAAACACCATATATTTT.

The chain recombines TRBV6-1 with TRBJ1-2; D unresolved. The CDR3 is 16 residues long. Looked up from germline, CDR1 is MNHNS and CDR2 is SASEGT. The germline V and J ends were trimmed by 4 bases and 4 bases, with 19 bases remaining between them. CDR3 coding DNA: TGTGCCAGCAGTGGATCGGGTCTAGGCCCGTCCTATGGCTACACCTTC. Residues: CASSGSGLGPSYGYTF.

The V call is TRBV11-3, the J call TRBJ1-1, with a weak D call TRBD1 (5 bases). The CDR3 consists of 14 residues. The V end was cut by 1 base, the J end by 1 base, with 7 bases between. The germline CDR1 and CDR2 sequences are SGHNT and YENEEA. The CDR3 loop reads CASSLVGGNTEAFF. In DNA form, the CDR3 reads TGTGCCAGCAGCTTAGTCGGGGGGAACACTGAAGCTTTCTTT.

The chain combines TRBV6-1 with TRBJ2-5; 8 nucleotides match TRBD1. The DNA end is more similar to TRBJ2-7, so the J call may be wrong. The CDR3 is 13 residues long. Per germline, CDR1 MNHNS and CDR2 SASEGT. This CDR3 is CASSSGGLYEQYF. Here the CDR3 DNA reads TGTGCCAGCTCATCAGGGGGCCTCTACGAGCAGTACTTC.

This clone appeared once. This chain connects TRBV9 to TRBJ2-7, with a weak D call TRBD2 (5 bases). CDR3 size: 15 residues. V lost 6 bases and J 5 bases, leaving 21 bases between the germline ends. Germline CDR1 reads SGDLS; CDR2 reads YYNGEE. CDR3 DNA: TGTGCCAGCACGCACGCGGGCACCGTAAGCGACGAGCAGTACTTC. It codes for CASTHAGTVSDEQYF.

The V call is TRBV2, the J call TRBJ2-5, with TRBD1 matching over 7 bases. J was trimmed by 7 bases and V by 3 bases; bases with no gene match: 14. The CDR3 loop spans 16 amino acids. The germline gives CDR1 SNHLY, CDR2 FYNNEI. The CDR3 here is CASSDPRQGLSGTQYF. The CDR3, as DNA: TGTGCCAGCAGTGACCCCAGACAGGGCTTGAGTGGGACCCAGTACTTC.

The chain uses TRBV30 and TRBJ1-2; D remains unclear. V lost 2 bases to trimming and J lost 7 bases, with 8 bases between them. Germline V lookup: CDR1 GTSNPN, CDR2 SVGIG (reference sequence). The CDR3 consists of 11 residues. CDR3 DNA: TGTGCCTGGAGTAGGAGACTTGGCTACACCTTC. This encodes CAWSRRLGYTF.

CDR3 protein: CASSNRASTDTQYF. The DNA of the CDR3 is TGTGCCAGTAGCAACAGGGCTAGCACAGATACGCAGTATTTT. This chain uses TRBV19 with TRBJ2-3, with D possibly matching TRBD1 (6 bases). The V gene lost 6 bases and the J gene lost 0 bases, with 10 bases spanning the gap. The CDR3 is 14 residues long. The germline CDR1 and CDR2 sequences are LNHDA and SQIVND (reference sequence). Full variable domain (outside the CDR3, taken from reference TRBV19 and TRBJ2-3): DGGITQSPKYLFRKEGQNVTLSCEQNLNHDAMYWYRQDPGQGLRLIYYSQIVNDFQKGDIAEGYSVSREKKESFPLTVTSAQKNPTAFYLCASSNRASTDTQYFGPGTRLTVL.

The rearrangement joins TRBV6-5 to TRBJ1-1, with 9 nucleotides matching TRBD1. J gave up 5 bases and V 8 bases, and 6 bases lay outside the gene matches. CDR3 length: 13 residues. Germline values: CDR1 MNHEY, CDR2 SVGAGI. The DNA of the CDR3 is TGTGCCAGCGGACAGGGGCGCGAGACTGAAGCTTTCTTT. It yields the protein CASGQGRETEAFF.

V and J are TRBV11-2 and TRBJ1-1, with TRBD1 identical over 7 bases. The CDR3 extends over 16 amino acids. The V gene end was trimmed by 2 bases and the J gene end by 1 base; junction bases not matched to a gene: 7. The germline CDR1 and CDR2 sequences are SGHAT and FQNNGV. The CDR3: CASSLQWGQRNTEAFF. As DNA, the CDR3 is TGTGCCAGCAGCTTACAATGGGGACAGAGGAACACTGAAGCTTTCTTT.

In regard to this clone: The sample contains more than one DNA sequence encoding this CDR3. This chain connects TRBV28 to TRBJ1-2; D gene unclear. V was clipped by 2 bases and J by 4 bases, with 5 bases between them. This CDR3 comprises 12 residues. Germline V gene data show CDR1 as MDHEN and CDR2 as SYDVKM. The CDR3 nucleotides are TGTGCCAGCAGTTTAGGAGGCTATGGCTACACCTTC. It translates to CASSLGGYGYTF.

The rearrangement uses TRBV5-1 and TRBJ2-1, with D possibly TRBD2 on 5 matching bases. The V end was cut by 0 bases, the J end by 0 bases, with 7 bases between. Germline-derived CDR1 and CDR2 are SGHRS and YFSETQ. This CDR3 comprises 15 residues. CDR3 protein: CASSLASPSYNEQFF. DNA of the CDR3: TGCGCCAGCAGCTTGGCTAGCCCCTCCTACAATGAGCAGTTCTTC.

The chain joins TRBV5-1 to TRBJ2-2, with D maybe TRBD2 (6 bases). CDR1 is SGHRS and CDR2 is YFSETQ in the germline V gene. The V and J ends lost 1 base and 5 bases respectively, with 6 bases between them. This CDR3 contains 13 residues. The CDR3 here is CASSLSGTGELFF. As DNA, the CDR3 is TGCGCCAGCAGCTTGAGCGGGACCGGGGAGCTGTTTTTT.

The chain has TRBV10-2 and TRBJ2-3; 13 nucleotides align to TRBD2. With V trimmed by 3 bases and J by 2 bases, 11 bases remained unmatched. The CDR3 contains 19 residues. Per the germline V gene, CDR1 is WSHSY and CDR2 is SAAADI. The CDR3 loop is CASSDRLAGGFFATDTQYF. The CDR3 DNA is TGCGCCAGCAGTGATCGACTAGCGGGAGGTTTTTTCGCCACAGATACGCAGTATTTT.

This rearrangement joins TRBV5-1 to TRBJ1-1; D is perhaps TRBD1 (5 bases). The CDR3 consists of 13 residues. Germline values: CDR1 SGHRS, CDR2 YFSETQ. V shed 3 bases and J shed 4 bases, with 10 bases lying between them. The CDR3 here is CASSWGEPTEAFF. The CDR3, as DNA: TGCGCCAGCAGCTGGGGGGAGCCCACTGAAGCTTTCTTT. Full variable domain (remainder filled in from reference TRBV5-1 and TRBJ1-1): KAGVTQTPRYLIKTRGQQVTLSCSPISGHRSVSWYQQTPGQGLQFLFEYFSETQRNKGNFPGRFSGRQFSNSRSEMNVSTLELGDSALYLCASSWGEPTEAFFGQGTRLTVV.

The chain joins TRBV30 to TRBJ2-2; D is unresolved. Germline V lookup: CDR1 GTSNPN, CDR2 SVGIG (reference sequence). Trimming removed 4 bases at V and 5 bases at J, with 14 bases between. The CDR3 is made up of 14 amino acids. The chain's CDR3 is CAWTSFSSTGELFF. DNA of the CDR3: TGTGCCTGGACCTCCTTTTCTTCGACCGGGGAGCTGTTTTTT.

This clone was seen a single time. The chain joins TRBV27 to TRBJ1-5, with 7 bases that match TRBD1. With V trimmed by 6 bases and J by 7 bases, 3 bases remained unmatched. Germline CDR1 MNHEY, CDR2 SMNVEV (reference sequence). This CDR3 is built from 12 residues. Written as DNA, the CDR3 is TGTGCCAGCAGATCAGGGGGGCAGCCCCAGCATTTT. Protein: CASRSGGQPQHF.

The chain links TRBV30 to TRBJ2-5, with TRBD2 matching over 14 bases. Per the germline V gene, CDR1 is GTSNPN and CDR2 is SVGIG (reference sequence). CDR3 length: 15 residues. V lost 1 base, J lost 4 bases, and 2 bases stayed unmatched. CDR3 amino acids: CAWSGGLAGGETQYF. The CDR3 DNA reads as TGTGCCTGGAGTGGAGGACTAGCGGGAGGAGAGACCCAGTACTTC.

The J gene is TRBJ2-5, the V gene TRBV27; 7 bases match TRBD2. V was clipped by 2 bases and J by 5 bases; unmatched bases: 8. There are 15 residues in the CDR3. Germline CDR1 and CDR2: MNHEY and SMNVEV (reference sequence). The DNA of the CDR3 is TGTGCCAGCAGTTTACAGCGGGAACCCCCGGAGACCCAGTACTTC. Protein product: CASSLQREPPETQYF.

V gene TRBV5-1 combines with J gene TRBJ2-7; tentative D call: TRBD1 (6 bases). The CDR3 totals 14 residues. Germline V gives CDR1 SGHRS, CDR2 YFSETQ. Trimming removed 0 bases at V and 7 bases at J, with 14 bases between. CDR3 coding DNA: TGCGCCAGCAGCTTGGAAGCAGGGGATCAGGAGCAGTACTTC. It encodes CASSLEAGDQEQYF.

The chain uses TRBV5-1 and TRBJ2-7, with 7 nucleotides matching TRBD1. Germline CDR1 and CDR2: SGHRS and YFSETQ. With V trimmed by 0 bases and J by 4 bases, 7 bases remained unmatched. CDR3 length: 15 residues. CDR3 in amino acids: CASSLEWTGLYEQYF. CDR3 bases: TGCGCCAGCAGCTTGGAGTGGACAGGCCTTTACGAGCAGTACTTC.

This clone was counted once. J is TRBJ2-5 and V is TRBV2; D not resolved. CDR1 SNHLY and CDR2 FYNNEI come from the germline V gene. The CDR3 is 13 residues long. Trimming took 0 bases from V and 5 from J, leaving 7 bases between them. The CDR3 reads CASSEAGLETQYF. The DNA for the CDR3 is TGTGCCAGCAGTGAAGCCGGTCTCGAGACCCAGTACTTC.

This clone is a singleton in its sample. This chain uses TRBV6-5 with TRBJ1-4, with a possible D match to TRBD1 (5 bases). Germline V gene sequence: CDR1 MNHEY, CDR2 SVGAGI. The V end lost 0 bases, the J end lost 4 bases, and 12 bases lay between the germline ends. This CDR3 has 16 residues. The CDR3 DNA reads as TGTGCCAGCAGTTACTCGAAGGGGTGGGATAATGAAAAACTGTTTTTT. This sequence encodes CASSYSKGWDNEKLFF.

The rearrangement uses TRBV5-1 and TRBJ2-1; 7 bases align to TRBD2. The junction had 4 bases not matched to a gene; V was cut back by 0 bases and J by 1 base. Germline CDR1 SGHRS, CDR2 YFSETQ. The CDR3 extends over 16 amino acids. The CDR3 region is CASSLVASGSYNEQFF. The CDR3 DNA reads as TGCGCCAGCAGCTTGGTGGCTAGCGGTTCCTACAATGAGCAGTTCTTC.

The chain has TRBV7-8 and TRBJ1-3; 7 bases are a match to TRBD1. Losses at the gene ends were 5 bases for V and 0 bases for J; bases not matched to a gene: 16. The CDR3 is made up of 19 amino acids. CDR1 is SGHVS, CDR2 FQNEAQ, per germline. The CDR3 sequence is CASSLTGQGGMDSGNTIYF. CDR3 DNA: TGTGCCAGCAGCCTAACCGGGCAGGGGGGCATGGACTCTGGAAACACCATATATTTT.

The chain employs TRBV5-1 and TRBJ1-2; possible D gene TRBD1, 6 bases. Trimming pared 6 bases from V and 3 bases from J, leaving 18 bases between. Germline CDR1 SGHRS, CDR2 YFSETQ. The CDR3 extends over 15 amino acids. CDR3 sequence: CASTKGTLLDYGYTF. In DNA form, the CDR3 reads TGCGCCAGCACCAAGGGGACACTACTCGACTATGGCTACACCTTC.

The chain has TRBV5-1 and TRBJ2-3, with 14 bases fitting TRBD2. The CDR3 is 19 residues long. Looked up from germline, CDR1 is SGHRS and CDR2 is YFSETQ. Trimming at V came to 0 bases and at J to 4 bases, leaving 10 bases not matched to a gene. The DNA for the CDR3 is TGCGCCAGCAGCTTGGGACTAGCGGGAGGGCCGGGAGAAGCAGATACGCAGTATTTT. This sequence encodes CASSLGLAGGPGEADTQYF.

CDR3 nucleotides: TGTGCCAGCAGCCAGGTCGTGAACACTGAAGCTTTCTTT. Encoded protein: CASSQVVNTEAFF. The chain joins TRBV5-5 to TRBJ1-1; D remains unclear. Germline-derived CDR1 and CDR2 are SGHKS and YYEKEE (reference sequence). Trimming stripped 4 bases from V and 0 bases from J, with 7 bases between. This CDR3 spans 13 amino acids.